Sequencing of this T cell receptor (beta chain) was carried out in a study of T cells in Graves' hyperthyroidism and ophthalmopathy. Study observations and caveats: The model forecast ophthalmopathy, anticipating it by a median around 6.4 months before onset.

Hyperthyroidism patients were newly diagnosed, had disease duration under 2 months, and were aged 18 to 65 years. In the case of this clonotype: Antigen: not known.

This CDR3 contains 17 residues. The germline gives CDR1 MNHNS, CDR2 SASEGT. Trimming left V 2 bases short and J 4 bases short, with 18 bases between. RNA transcripts were the template for amplifying TCR beta CDR3 regions. The HTBI set primed first-round TCR CDR3 RT-PCR. TCRdb called the multiplex PCR reads again in MiXCR, with one record for every CDR3 protein. This repertoire shows a few hundred thousand distinct CDR3 sequences, around a fifth found once; its top ten account for about 50%. This receptor was obtained from a woman aged 45-65 years with Graves' hyperthyroidism. The chain joins TRBV6-1 to TRBJ2-1; TRBD2 is a possible D gene (5 bases). The sequenced sample was blood. The CDR3 spells CASSESVGKVLYNEQFF. Here the CDR3 DNA reads TGTGCCAGCAGTGAAAGCGTCGGGAAGGTGTTATACAATGAGCAGTTCTTC.